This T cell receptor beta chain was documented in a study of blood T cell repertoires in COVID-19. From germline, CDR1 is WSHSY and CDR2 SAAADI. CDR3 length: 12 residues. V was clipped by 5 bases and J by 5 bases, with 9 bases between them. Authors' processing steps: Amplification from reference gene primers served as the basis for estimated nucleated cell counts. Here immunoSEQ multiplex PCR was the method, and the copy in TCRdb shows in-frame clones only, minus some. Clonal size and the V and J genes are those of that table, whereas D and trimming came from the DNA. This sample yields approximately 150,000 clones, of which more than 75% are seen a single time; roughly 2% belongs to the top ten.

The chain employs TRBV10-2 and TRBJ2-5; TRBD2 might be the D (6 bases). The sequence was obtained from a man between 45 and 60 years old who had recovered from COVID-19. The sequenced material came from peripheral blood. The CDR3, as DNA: TGCGCCAGCAGTCCTAGCGAGGAGACCCAGTACTTC. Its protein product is CASSPSEETQYF.